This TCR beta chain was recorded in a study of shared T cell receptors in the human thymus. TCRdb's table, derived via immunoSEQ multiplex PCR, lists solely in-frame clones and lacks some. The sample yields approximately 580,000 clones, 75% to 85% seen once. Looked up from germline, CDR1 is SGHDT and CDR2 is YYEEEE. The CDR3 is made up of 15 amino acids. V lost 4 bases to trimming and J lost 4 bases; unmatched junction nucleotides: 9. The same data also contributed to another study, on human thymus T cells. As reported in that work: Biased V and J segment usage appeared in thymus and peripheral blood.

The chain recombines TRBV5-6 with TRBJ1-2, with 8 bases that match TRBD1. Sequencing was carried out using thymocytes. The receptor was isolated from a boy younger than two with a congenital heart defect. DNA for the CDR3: TGTGCCAGCAGCACTCGGGACAGGAACATCTATGGCTACACCTTC. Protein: CASSTRDRNIYGYTF.